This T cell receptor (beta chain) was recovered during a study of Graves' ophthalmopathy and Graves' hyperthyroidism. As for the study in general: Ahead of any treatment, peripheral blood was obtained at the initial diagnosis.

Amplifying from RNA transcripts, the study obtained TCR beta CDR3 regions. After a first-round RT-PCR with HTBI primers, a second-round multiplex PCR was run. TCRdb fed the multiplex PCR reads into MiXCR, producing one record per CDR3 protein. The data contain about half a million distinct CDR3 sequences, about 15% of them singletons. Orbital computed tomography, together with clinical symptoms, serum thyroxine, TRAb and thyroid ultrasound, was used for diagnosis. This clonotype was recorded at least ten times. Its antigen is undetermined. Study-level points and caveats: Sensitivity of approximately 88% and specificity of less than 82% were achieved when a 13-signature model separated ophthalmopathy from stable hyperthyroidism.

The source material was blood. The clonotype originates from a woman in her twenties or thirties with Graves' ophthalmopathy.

CDR3: CASSQDGTGIGSPLHF. CDR3 bases: TGCGCCAGCAGCCAAGACGGGACAGGGATCGGATCACCCCTCCACTTT. The chain has TRBV4-1 and TRBJ1-6, with 9 nucleotides matching TRBD1. The ends lost 0 bases at V and 10 bases at J; junction bases unmatched: 7. This CDR3 has 16 amino acids. Germline V CDR1 and CDR2: MGHRA, YSYEKL.